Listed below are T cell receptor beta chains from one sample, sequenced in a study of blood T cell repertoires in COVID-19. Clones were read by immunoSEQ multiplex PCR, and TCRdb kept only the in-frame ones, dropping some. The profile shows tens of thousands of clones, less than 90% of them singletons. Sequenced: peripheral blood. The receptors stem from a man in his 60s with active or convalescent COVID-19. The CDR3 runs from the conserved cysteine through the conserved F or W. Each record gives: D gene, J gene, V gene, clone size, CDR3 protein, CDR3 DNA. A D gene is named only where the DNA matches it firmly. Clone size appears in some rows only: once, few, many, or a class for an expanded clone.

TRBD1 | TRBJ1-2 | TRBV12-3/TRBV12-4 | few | CASSRQGPNGYTF | TGTGCCAGCAGCCGACAGGGGCCCAATGGCTACACCTTC
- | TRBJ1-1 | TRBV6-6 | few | CASSYAEPNTEAFF | TGTGCCAGCAGTTACGCAGAACCGAACACTGAAGCTTTCTTT
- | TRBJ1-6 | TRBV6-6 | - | CASNNRGRDSPLHF | TGTGCCAGCAATAATCGGGGGAGAGATTCACCCCTCCACTTT
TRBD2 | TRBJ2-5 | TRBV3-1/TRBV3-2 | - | CASSQGLAGETQYF | TGTGCCAGCAGCCAAGGACTAGCAGGGGAGACCCAGTACTTC
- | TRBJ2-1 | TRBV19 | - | CASSITGPRLLYYNEQFF | TGTGCCAGTAGTATAACGGGTCCGCGGCTCCTCTACTACAATGAGCAGTTCTTC
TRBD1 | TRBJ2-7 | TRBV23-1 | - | CASSPETGTGLGWEQYF | TGCGCCAGCTCCCCCGAGACCGGGACAGGGCTCGGCTGGGAGCAGTACTTC
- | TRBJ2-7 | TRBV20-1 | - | CSASRQGYEQYF | TGCAGTGCTAGTCGTCAGGGCTACGAGCAGTACTTC
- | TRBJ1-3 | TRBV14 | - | CASSPNWRDSGNTIYF | TGTGCCAGCAGCCCAAATTGGAGGGACTCTGGAAACACCATATATTTT
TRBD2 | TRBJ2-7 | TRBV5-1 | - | CASSFNGGDSYEQYF | TGCGCCAGCAGCTTTAACGGGGGGGACTCCTACGAGCAGTACTTC
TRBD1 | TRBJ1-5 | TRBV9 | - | CASSQGGRNQPQHF | TGTGCCAGCAGCCAGGGGGGTCGGAATCAGCCCCAGCATTTT
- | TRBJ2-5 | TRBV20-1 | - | CSASRDGEVQETQYF | TGCAGTGCTAGTAGAGACGGGGAGGTACAAGAGACCCAGTACTTC
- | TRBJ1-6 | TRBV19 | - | CASRNGPPGGNSPLHF | TGTGCCAGTAGAAACGGACCCCCGGGGGGTAATTCACCCCTCCACTTT
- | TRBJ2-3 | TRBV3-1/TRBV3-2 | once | CASSQPNAGRSTDTQYF | TGTGCCAGCAGCCAGCCTAATGCGGGTCGCAGCACAGATACGCAGTATTTT
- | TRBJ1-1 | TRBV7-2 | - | CASSPRQAQNTEAFF | TGTGCCAGCAGCCCCCGACAGGCCCAGAACACTGAAGCTTTCTTT
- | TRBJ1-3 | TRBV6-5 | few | CARLSGDTPYTIYF | TGTGCCAGACTCTCCGGGGACACCCCTTACACCATATATTTT
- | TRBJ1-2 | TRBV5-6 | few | CASSLASGRGKYGYTF | TGTGCCAGCAGCTTGGCGTCTGGCAGGGGAAAGTATGGCTACACCTTC
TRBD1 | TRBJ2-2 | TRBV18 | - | CASSPSGQGANGELFF | TGTGCCAGCTCACCTTCGGGACAGGGGGCGAACGGGGAGCTGTTTTTT